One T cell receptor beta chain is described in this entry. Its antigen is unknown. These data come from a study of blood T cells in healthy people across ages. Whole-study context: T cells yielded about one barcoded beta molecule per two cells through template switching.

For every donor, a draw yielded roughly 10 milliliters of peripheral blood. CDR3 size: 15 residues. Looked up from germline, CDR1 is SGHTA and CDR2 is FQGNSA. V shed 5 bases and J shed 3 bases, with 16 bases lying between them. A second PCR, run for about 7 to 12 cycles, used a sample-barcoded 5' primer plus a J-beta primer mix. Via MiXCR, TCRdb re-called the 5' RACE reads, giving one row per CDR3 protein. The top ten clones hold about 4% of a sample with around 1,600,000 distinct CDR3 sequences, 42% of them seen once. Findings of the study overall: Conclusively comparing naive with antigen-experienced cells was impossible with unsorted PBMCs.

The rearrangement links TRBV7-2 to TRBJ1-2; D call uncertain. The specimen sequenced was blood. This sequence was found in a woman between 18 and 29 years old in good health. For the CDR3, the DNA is TGTGCCAGCAGCCCAACGAGGTATGCTGACTATGGCTACACCTTC. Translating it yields CASSPTRYADYGYTF.